The entry below describes one T cell receptor (beta chain). Using immunoSEQ multiplex PCR, the repertoire was profiled, and TCRdb retains in-frame clones only, with some absent. The sample has about 110,000 clones, more than 85% seen once. This specimen belongs to a study of T cell changes during pregnancy in multiple sclerosis. CDR1 GTSNPN and CDR2 SVGIG come from the germline V gene (reference sequence). Unmatched junction bases numbered 5, after V lost 3 bases and J lost 7 bases. This CDR3 comprises 12 residues. The input for sequencing was peripheral blood, taken after pregnancy. The chain recombines TRBV30 with TRBJ1-1; the match to TRBD1 covers 7 bases. The TCR originated in a female donor with multiple sclerosis, enrolled in a pregnancy study. CDR3 amino acids: CAWRQGTLEAFF. CDR3 bases: TGTGCCTGGAGACAGGGGACTCTTGAAGCTTTCTTT.